Included here is one T cell receptor (beta chain) sequence, with context. The sample comes from a study of sequential checkpoint blockade in melanoma. CDR1 and CDR2 from the germline V gene are SGHDN and FVKESK. Trimming stripped 4 bases from V and 4 bases from J, with 10 bases between. CDR3 length: 14 amino acids. Treatment noted: randomized to nivolumab then ipilimumab (arm A) or the reverse (arm B). From thawed PBMCs, live CD3+CD8+ cells negative for CD19 and CD56 were sorted. Clones were read by immunoSEQ multiplex PCR, and TCRdb kept only the in-frame ones, dropping some. The profile covers some 12,000 clones, with approximately 79% appearing a single time and about 50% taken by the ten largest.

The rearrangement joins TRBV14 to TRBJ2-2, with D unclear. Sequencing used CD8+ T cells sorted from blood (inferred from file names), obtained from a patient given nivolumab and ipilimumab in sequence. The source of this sequence is a human donor with melanoma. The CDR3 coding sequence is TGTGCCAGCAGCCCCCATCACTCCACCGGGGAGCTGTTTTTT. Translation gives CASSPHHSTGELFF. The entire variable domain, with the rest obtained from reference TRBV14 and TRBJ2-2, is as follows: EAGVTQFPSHSVIEKGQTVTLRCDPISGHDNLYWYRRVMGKEIKFLLHFVKESKQDESGMPNNRFLAERTGGTYSTLKVQPAELEDSGVYFCASSPHHSTGELFFGEGSRLTVL.